This TCR beta chain was obtained from a study of cytomegalovirus exposure and HLA in healthy donors. Whole-study context: The approximately 610 first-cohort repertoires shared a platform with the roughly 130 validation repertoires, as reported in a later analysis.

Sequencing used immunoSEQ multiplex PCR; TCRdb keeps in-frame clones, though not all of them. The repertoire includes about 140,000 clones, approximately 90% of them detected once, and under 0.8% sits in the top ten. General study points: There were around 160 TCR beta chains listed as cytomegalovirus-associated. The authors confirmed in vitro that a few CMV-associated chains were specific for CMV antigens.

The germline CDR1 and CDR2 sequences are SQVTM and ANQGSEA. Germline trimming cut 3 bases from V and 6 bases from J; bases unmatched to any gene: 4. The CDR3 sequence is 15 residues long. Comments on this clone: Its antigen is unidentified.

While the first cohort had around 700 subjects, the donors belonged to the separate validation cohort of 120 subjects. The TCR sequence derives from a man between 18 and 29 years old in good health and CMV-seronegative. V is TRBV29-1 and J is TRBJ2-3, with TRBD2 identical over 15 bases. Sequenced sample: PBMCs. The CDR3 coding sequence is TGCAGCGTTGACGGGACTAGCGGGGGGATCGATACGCAGTATTTT. Its translation: CSVDGTSGGIDTQYF.